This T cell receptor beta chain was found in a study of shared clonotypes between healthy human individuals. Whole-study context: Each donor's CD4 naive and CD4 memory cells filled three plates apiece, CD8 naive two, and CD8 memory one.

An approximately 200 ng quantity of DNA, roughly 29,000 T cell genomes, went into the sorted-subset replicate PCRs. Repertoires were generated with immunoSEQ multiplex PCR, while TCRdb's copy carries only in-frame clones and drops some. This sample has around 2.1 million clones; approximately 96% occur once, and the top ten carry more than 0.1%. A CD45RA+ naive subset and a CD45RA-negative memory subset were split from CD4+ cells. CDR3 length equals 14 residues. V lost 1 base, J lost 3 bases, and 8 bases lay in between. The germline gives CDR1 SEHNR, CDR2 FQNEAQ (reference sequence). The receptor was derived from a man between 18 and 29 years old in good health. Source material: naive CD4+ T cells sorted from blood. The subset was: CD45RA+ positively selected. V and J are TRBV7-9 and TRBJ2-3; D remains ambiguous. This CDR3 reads CASSLGMLTDTQYF. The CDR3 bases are TGTGCCAGCAGCTTAGGAATGCTAACAGATACGCAGTATTTT.